Presented here are 6 T cell receptor beta chains from one specimen sequenced in a study of response to subunit inactivated influenza vaccine. TCRdb reprocessed the RT-PCR reads via MiXCR and lists one record per CDR3 protein. Among about 540,000 distinct CDR3 sequences listed, 20% to 25% were seen once. The data also belong to a second study, concerning T cells expressing NK-cell markers. From that second work: The TCR beta cDNA came from 5'RACE template switching with UMIs.

The sequencing used CD4+ T cells sorted from PBMCs, collected roughly 12 days after vaccination. The receptors originated from a man aged 45-65 years who received an inactivated influenza vaccine.

This clonotype was detected only a few times. The chain combines TRBV4-2 with TRBJ2-5; 8 positions agree with TRBD2. V dropped 1 base and J dropped 5; count of bases not matched to a gene: 6. The CDR3 contains 15 residues. Germline V gene lookup returns CDR1 LGHNA and CDR2 YNFKEQ. The DNA of the CDR3 is TGTGCCAGCAGCCAAGGCACGGGAGGGGGGGAGACCCAGTACTTC. The encoded protein is CASSQGTGGGETQYF.

This clonotype was recorded at least ten times. The rearrangement joins TRBV28 to TRBJ2-7, with 10 positions matching TRBD1. Trimming removed 2 bases from V and 5 bases from J; junction bases left unmatched: 15. The germline V gene has CDR1 MDHEN and CDR2 SYDVKM. The CDR3 totals 18 residues. Here the CDR3 reads CASSLRFDRGLVKNEQYF. The CDR3 DNA is TGTGCCAGCAGTTTAAGATTCGACAGGGGGCTGGTAAAGAACGAGCAGTACTTC.

This clonotype was recorded once. Here the CDR3 reads CASTGVGTDTQYF. Here the CDR3 DNA reads TGTGCCAGCACAGGGGTTGGCACAGATACGCAGTATTTT. The chain has TRBV2 and TRBJ2-3; D is possibly TRBD1 (6 bases). The CDR3 totals 13 residues. CDR1 SNHLY and CDR2 FYNNEI come from the germline V gene. The germline V and J ends were trimmed by 7 bases and 1 base, with 9 bases remaining between them.

This clonotype was picked up a small number of times. The rearrangement joins TRBV20-1 to TRBJ2-2; D unclear. Trimming removed 2 bases at V and 0 bases at J, with 7 bases between. Germline values: CDR1 DFQATT, CDR2 SNEGSKA (reference sequence). CDR3 length: 14 residues. CDR3 DNA: TGCAGTGCTAGATCGCATCCGAACACCGGGGAGCTGTTTTTT. Amino acid sequence: CSARSHPNTGELFF.

This chain connects TRBV20-1 to TRBJ1-2; 8 bases agree with TRBD1. J was trimmed by 5 bases and V by 0 bases; bases with no gene match: 2. CDR1 is DFQATT and CDR2 is SNEGSKA in the germline V gene (reference sequence). CDR3 length: 13 amino acids. The CDR3 bases are TGCAGTGCTAGAGACCGGACAGGGTATGGCTACACCTTC. Amino acids: CSARDRTGYGYTF.

The V and J genes are TRBV20-1 and TRBJ2-5; 9 bases are a match to TRBD1. The V segment lost 6 bases and the J segment 4 bases; nucleotides outside the gene matches: 12. The CDR3 loop spans 15 amino acids. Germline V gene data show CDR1 as DFQATT and CDR2 as SNEGSKA (reference sequence). CDR3 sequence reads: CSAPAPGQGSETQYF. The CDR3 DNA sequence: TGCAGTGCGCCGGCTCCGGGACAGGGTTCAGAGACCCAGTACTTC.